This T cell receptor beta chain is drawn from a study of blood T cell repertoires in COVID-19. Study at large: Italy, Spain and the United States were the sources of the convalescent and acute COVID-19 samples.

In the authors' methods: Estimates of nucleated cell counts were drawn from the amplification of reference gene primers. The repertoire was sequenced with immunoSEQ multiplex PCR; TCRdb's copy has only in-frame clones and lacks some. From that table come the V and J calls and clone size; the DNA was used to work out D and trimming. The sample includes fewer than 25,000 clones, about 89% of them seen just once. This clonotype was obtained from a man aged 65 to 79 with acute or convalescent COVID-19. Sample: peripheral blood.

The CDR3 sequence: CASSSRTGGGIRDTEAFF. The DNA for the CDR3 is TGTGCCAGCAGCTCGCGGACAGGGGGCGGAATTAGAGACACTGAAGCTTTCTTT. The chain is built from TRBV5-4 and TRBJ1-1; TRBD1 matches at 11 bases. V lost 3 bases to trimming and J lost 3 bases; unmatched junction nucleotides: 13. The CDR3 loop spans 18 amino acids. Looked up from germline, CDR1 is SGHNT and CDR2 is YYREEE (reference sequence).